The clone carrying this T cell receptor (beta chain) was detected only a few times. Its antigen is currently unknown. This specimen comes from a study of PD-1 blockade in classical Hodgkin lymphoma. The method was immunoSEQ multiplex PCR; TCRdb's version includes in-frame clones alone and lacks a portion of them. The repertoire includes more than 7,500 clones, about 80% of them detected once, and about 12% sits in the top ten. Study-level findings and limits: A reduction in baseline TCR diversity was reportedly seen in newly diagnosed patients relative to healthy donors.

From germline, CDR1 is MNHNS and CDR2 SASEGT. The V end lost 1 base, the J end lost 5 bases, and 13 bases lay between the germline ends. This CDR3 comprises 15 residues. Each patient's relapse followed autologous stem cell transplantation, and brentuximab vedotin exposure varied. The study purified CD4+ T cells from thawed PBMCs using magnetic negative selection. When best responses were assessed, they were complete response, partial response or progressive disease. The sample here was CD4+ T cells from blood, taken at baseline. The genes are TRBV6-1 and TRBJ2-3; TRBD2 might be the D (6 bases). The receptor was isolated from a human donor with classical Hodgkin lymphoma. CDR3 region: CASSEGAGRGDTQYF. DNA for the CDR3: TGTGCCAGCAGTGAAGGGGCGGGAAGGGGAGATACGCAGTATTTT.